This entry describes one T cell receptor (beta chain). Its cognate antigen is unknown. The data stem from a study of OX40 agonist ivuxolimab in advanced cancers. Study-wide results and caveats: Both CD4+ and CD8+ T cell populations in blood had undergone clonal expansion by week 6 at 0.1 to 3.0 mg/kg. The study found among the lowest clonal expansion in partial responders at 0.1-3.0 mg/kg.

TCRdb's table, derived via immunoSEQ multiplex PCR, lists solely in-frame clones and lacks some. This table has about 76,000 clones, just under 85% appearing once. The CDR3 sequence is 18 residues long. The sample was CD4+ or CD8+ T cells sorted from blood, taken in a trial of the OX40 agonist ivuxolimab. The V gene is TRBV12-1, the J gene TRBJ2-5; TRBD2 was called by the table and not checked on the DNA. TRBV12-1 is described as a pseudogene. The receptor was derived from an adult with an advanced solid tumor such as melanoma, head and neck, liver or kidney cancer. CDR3 loop: CASSSPRSLAGGRETQYF. As DNA, the CDR3 is TGTGCCAGCAGCTCTCCCCGTTCGCTAGCGGGAGGCAGAGAGACCCAGTACTTC.